The 19 T cell receptor beta chains listed next were all sequenced from one sample in a study of liver allograft versus peripheral blood T cells. Study details: Recipients' peripheral blood supplied the T cell receptor repertoires against which those in transplanted livers were compared.

In TCRdb, the reads were re-called with MiXCR into one record per CDR3 protein. The profile shows about 7,000 distinct CDR3 sequences, approximately 17% of them singletons. The receptors come from a human patient who had a liver transplant. The graft donor may account for some of the T cells.

By share, this clonotype counts as medium-sized (0.01 to 0.1%). The J gene is TRBJ1-1, the V gene TRBV10-3; no reliable D call. Trimming shortened V by 2 bases and J by 6 bases, and 13 bases separated the two germline ends. Germline assignment: CDR1 ENHRY and CDR2 SYGVKD. CDR3 length equals 14 residues. The CDR3 DNA sequence: TGTGCCATCAGTGAGAGGCAGGCCACGGCTGAAGCTTTCTTT. This translates into CAISERQATAEAFF.

Points on this clonotype: A read error may explain this, as a much larger clone is one base away. The chain is built from TRBV6-1 and TRBJ2-1; 7 nucleotides line up with TRBD2. The assigned J gene may be wrong: the sequence end matches TRBJ2-5 better. Per the germline V gene, CDR1 is MNHNS and CDR2 is SASEGT. The CDR3 is made up of 18 amino acids. The CDR3 sequence: CASSDSTGGRGFRETQYF. CDR3 nucleotides: TGTGCCAGCAGTGACTCAACGGGGGGACGTGGTTTTCGGGAGACCCAGTACTTC.

This clonotype was recorded a few times. J is TRBJ2-1 and V is TRBV5-4; weak D call: TRBD1 (6 bases). Per germline, CDR1 SGHNT and CDR2 YYREEE (reference sequence). Trimming took 4 bases from V and 7 from J, leaving 9 bases between them. The CDR3 has 12 amino acids. CDR3 nucleotide sequence: TGTGCCAGCAGCCGCCAGGGGAATGAGCAGTTCTTC. It specifies CASSRQGNEQFF.

This clonotype was counted a few times. CDR3 sequence: CASRGGGGYNEQFF. The CDR3 DNA sequence: TGTGCCAGCAGGGGGGGCGGGGGATACAATGAGCAGTTCTTC. V usage is TRBV6-1 and J usage is TRBJ2-1, with a weak D call TRBD2 (7 bases). The CDR3 contains 14 residues. CDR1 MNHNS and CDR2 SASEGT come from the germline V gene. With 6 bases removed from V and 4 bases from J, the gap between germline ends came to 13 bases.

This clonotype is labeled medium-sized. The V gene is TRBV7-9, the J gene TRBJ1-5; D unclear. V lost 5 bases, J lost 7 bases, and 12 bases lay in between. Per germline, CDR1 SEHNR and CDR2 FQNEAQ (reference sequence). This CDR3 is 13 amino acids long. The CDR3 nucleotides are TGTGCCAGCAGCAACTCGGGCATGCAGCCCCAGCATTTT. This encodes CASSNSGMQPQHF.

Of note for this clonotype: A much bigger clone sits one base away, suggesting this may be a read error. The V call is TRBV19, the J call TRBJ1-2; D unclear. Trimming shortened V by 6 bases and J by 3 bases, and 5 bases separated the two germline ends. The CDR3 consists of 11 residues. Germline V gene lookup returns CDR1 LNHDA and CDR2 SQIVND (reference sequence). In DNA form, the CDR3 reads TGTGCCAGTAGAGTGGACTATGGCTACACCTTC. It encodes CASRVDYGYTF.

This clonotype was recorded many times. This rearrangement joins TRBV6-1 to TRBJ1-2; a possible D gene is TRBD1 (5 bases). Trimming pared 2 bases from V and 8 bases from J, leaving 12 bases between. This CDR3 region has 13 residues. Germline lookup yields CDR1 MNHNS and CDR2 SASEGT. CDR3 in amino acids: CASSEWGTYGYTF. CDR3 sequence (DNA): TGTGCCAGCAGTGAATGGGGGACCTACGGCTACACCTTC.

The table lists this clonotype with a few counts. The chain joins TRBV12-3 or TRBV12-4 to TRBJ2-1; TRBD1 aligns across 10 bases. V was clipped by 6 bases and J by 6 bases; unmatched bases: 11. CDR3 length equals 16 residues. The CDR3: CASRTPGQGRPNEQFF. CDR3 bases: TGTGCCAGCAGGACACCGGGACAGGGGAGGCCCAATGAGCAGTTCTTC.

This clonotype was observed at least ten times. This CDR3 reads CASSYEGGYEQYF. CDR3 nucleotides: TGTGCCAGCAGTTACGAAGGCGGCTACGAGCAGTACTTC. J is TRBJ2-7 and V is TRBV6-2 or TRBV6-3; D is unclear. Trimming removed 2 bases at V and 3 bases at J, with 8 bases between. This CDR3 is built from 13 residues. CDR1 MNHEY and CDR2 SVGEGT come from the germline V gene.

This clonotype is medium-sized. V is TRBV19 and J is TRBJ2-1; D may correspond to TRBD1 or TRBD2 (5 bases each). Trimming shortened V by 5 bases and J by 10 bases, and 27 bases separated the two germline ends. The CDR3 totals 17 residues. CDR1 is LNHDA, CDR2 SQIVND, per germline (reference sequence). As DNA, the CDR3 is TGTGCCAGTAGTCCTGGGGGACCCACCCTTATGGCACCCGAGCAGTTCTTC. Its translation: CASSPGGPTLMAPEQFF. The complete variable domain, with remaining parts taken from reference TRBV19 and TRBJ2-1, reads DGGITQSPKYLFRKEGQNVTLSCEQNLNHDAMYWYRQDPGQGLRLIYYSQIVNDFQKGDIAEGYSVSREKKESFPLTVTSAQKNPTAFYLCASSPGGPTLMAPEQFFGPGTRLTVL.

This clonotype qualifies as medium-sized. The genes are TRBV19 and TRBJ1-5, with TRBD1 as a possible D gene (6 bases). V dropped 4 bases and J dropped 1 base, with 11 bases sitting between them. The CDR3 length is 15 residues. Germline V lookup: CDR1 LNHDA, CDR2 SQIVND (reference sequence). CDR3 residues: CASSKQGKSNQPQHF. CDR3 coding DNA: TGTGCCAGTAGTAAGCAGGGGAAGAGCAATCAGCCCCAGCATTTT.

This clonotype was seen at least ten times. V usage is TRBV10-1 and J usage is TRBJ1-1; no clear D gene. Trimming stripped 2 bases from V and 2 bases from J, with 9 bases between. CDR3 length: 14 residues. The germline V gene encodes CDR1 WNHNN and CDR2 SYGVQD (reference sequence). DNA of the CDR3: TGCGCCAGCAGTGAGCAGCCCCGAAACACTGAAGCTTTCTTT. Translating it yields CASSEQPRNTEAFF.

This clonotype was observed a handful of times. This chain connects TRBV25-1 to TRBJ1-4; D remains ambiguous. Trimming removed 5 bases from V and 3 bases from J, with 10 bases in between. This CDR3 comprises 14 residues. The germline CDR1 and CDR2 sequences are MGHDK and SYGVNS. CDR3 in amino acids: CASSPLGANEKLFF. In nucleotides, the CDR3 is TGTGCCAGCAGTCCCTTAGGAGCTAATGAAAAACTGTTTTTT.

This clonotype is deemed medium-sized (0.01 to 0.1%). The genes are TRBV28 and TRBJ1-3, with D possibly matching TRBD1 (6 bases). Looked up from germline, CDR1 is MDHEN and CDR2 is SYDVKM. V lost 4 bases, J lost 4 bases, and 17 bases lay in between. CDR3 length equals 16 residues. For the CDR3, the DNA is TGTGCCAGCAGTTCTCCGGGACACCTAGTAGGAAACACCATATATTTT. As protein: CASSSPGHLVGNTIYF.

In this sample, this clonotype turned up many times. The chain carries TRBV5-6 and TRBJ2-3; possibly TRBD1 for D (6 bases). The germline V and J ends were trimmed by 2 bases and 5 bases, with 12 bases remaining between them. The CDR3 loop spans 14 amino acids. Germline lookup yields CDR1 SGHDT and CDR2 YYEEEE. The CDR3 bases are TGTGCCAGCAGCTTCGGACAGAGGGGAGATACGCAGTATTTT. Translation gives CASSFGQRGDTQYF. The variable domain in full, with the rest retrieved from reference TRBV5-6 and TRBJ2-3, is DAGVTQSPTHLIKTRGQQVTLRCSPKSGHDTVSWYQQALGQGPQFIFQYYEEEERQRGNFPDRFSGHQFPNYSSELNVNALLLGDSALYLCASSFGQRGDTQYFGPGTRLTVL.

This clonotype is medium-sized. The chain joins TRBV18 to TRBJ1-6; D not certain. Germline lookup yields CDR1 KGHSH and CDR2 LQKENI. This CDR3 has 13 amino acids. The V end lost 3 bases, the J end lost 5 bases, and 5 bases lay between the germline ends. The CDR3 region has the DNA TGTGCCAGCTCACCCGGGGATAATTCACCCCTCCACTTT. Translating it yields CASSPGDNSPLHF.

This clonotype was counted many times. V is TRBV19 and J is TRBJ1-5, with a tentative D call TRBD1 (6 bases). The V end lost 10 bases, the J end lost 0 bases, and 13 bases lay between the germline ends. The germline V gene encodes CDR1 LNHDA and CDR2 SQIVND (reference sequence). The CDR3 totals 14 residues. This CDR3 reads CATLDRYSNQPQHF. The CDR3 DNA follows: TGTGCCACCTTAGACAGGTATAGCAATCAGCCCCAGCATTTT.

Concerning this clonotype itself: The junction does not match germline at one end; this may be a read error. The chain uses TRBV6-6 and TRBJ2-1, with TRBD2 matching 13 bases. The CDR3 spans 17 residues. From germline, CDR1 is MNHNY and CDR2 SVGAGI (reference sequence). This CDR3 reads CASSFLLAGGLYNERFF. The CDR3 region has the DNA TGTGCCAGCAGTTTCCTACTAGCGGGGGGGCTTTACAATGAGCGGTTCTTC.

This clonotype is deemed medium-sized. The CDR3 reads CASSPFDMWDREEESRMNTEAFF. DNA for the CDR3: TGTGCCAGCAGTCCGTTCGACATGTGGGACAGGGAGGAAGAGAGTAGGATGAACACTGAAGCTTTCTTT. This chain connects TRBV6-5 to TRBJ1-1; TRBD1 matches 9 bases. V dropped 5 bases and J dropped 0; count of bases not matched to a gene: 28. CDR3 length: 23 residues. The germline CDR1 and CDR2 sequences are MNHEY and SVGAGI.